Listed below are T cell receptor beta chains from one sample, sequenced in a study of T cell responses to AZD1222 COVID-19 vaccine. Clones were read by immunoSEQ multiplex PCR, and TCRdb kept only the in-frame ones, dropping some. This table has about 130,000 clones, over 90% appearing once. Sequencing used peripheral blood, obtained on day 0 of AZD1222 vaccination. Every receptor here comes from an adult in good health. Both conserved end residues are part of each CDR3. Fields, in order: J gene, D gene, clone size, V gene, CDR3 protein, CDR3 DNA. D genes are given only for firm matches. Clone size, where shown, is once, few, many, or a class for clones that have expanded.

TRBJ2-2	TRBD2	-	TRBV9	CASSVGLAGGGATGELFF	TGTGCCAGCAGCGTAGGTCTAGCGGGAGGGGGAGCCACCGGGGAGCTGTTTTTT
TRBJ1-6	-	-	TRBV4-3	CASSQGQGWDSPLHF	TGCGCCAGCAGCCAAGGGCAGGGGTGGGATTCACCCCTCCACTTT
TRBJ1-3	-	-	TRBV9	CASSVGVSISGNTIYF	TGTGCCAGCAGCGTAGGAGTGTCGATCTCTGGAAACACCATATATTTT
TRBJ1-2	TRBD1	-	TRBV9	CASSVEGLGTGGGYTF	TGTGCCAGCAGCGTAGAGGGACTGGGGACAGGGGGAGGCTACACCTTC
TRBJ2-2	-	-	TRBV7-9	CASSLGVANTGELFF	TGTGCCAGCAGCTTAGGGGTTGCAAACACCGGGGAGCTGTTTTTT
TRBJ1-1	TRBD1	-	TRBV4-3	CASSQEWTGLVEAFF	TGCGCCAGCAGCCAAGAATGGACAGGTCTCGTAGAAGCTTTCTTT
TRBJ2-1	TRBD2	-	TRBV5-6	CASRLAGELREQFF	TGTGCCAGCCGACTAGCGGGAGAACTCAGGGAGCAGTTCTTC
TRBJ2-5	-	once	TRBV28	CASSFPQGLNQETQYF	TGTGCCAGCAGTTTTCCCCAGGGGTTAAACCAAGAGACCCAGTACTTC
TRBJ1-3	-	-	TRBV4-2	CASSQARYGQVYSGNTIYF	TGTGCCAGCAGCCAAGCCCGGTATGGGCAAGTTTACTCTGGAAACACCATATATTTT
TRBJ1-5	-	-	TRBV28	CASSFHPYHQAAHQPQHF	TGTGCCAGCAGTTTCCATCCATACCATCAGGCAGCACATCAGCCCCAGCATTTT
TRBJ1-2	-	-	TRBV28	CASSSGFMYGYTF	TGTGCCAGCAGTTCTGGGTTTATGTATGGCTACACCTTC
TRBJ1-4	-	-	TRBV9	CASSVAAYSEKLFF	TGTGCCAGCAGCGTAGCGGCCTACAGTGAAAAACTGTTTTTT
TRBJ2-1	-	once	TRBV11-1	CASSASSYNEQFF	TGTGCCAGCAGCGCGAGCTCCTACAATGAGCAGTTCTTC
TRBJ2-7	-	-	TRBV19	CASSPQWSFEQYF	TGTGCCAGTAGTCCCCAATGGTCCTTCGAGCAGTACTTC
TRBJ2-7	TRBD1	-	TRBV29-1	CSVEDQQGAYEQYF	TGCAGCGTTGAAGATCAGCAGGGGGCTTACGAGCAGTACTTC
TRBJ1-2	-	-	TRBV7-9	CASSLEGRLNYGYTF	TGTGCCAGCAGCTTAGAGGGCAGGTTAAACTATGGCTACACCTTC
TRBJ2-7	TRBD1	-	TRBV7-2	CATTGDRGPPREQYF	TGTGCCACGACGGGCGACAGGGGCCCTCCCCGGGAGCAGTACTTC
TRBJ2-3	-	once	TRBV19	CASSKELSTDTQYF	TGTGCCAGTAGTAAAGAACTTAGCACAGATACGCAGTATTTT
TRBJ2-6	-	-	TRBV19	CASSGLRQQASGANVLTF	TGTGCCAGTAGTGGACTCCGCCAACAGGCCTCTGGGGCCAACGTCCTGACTTTC
TRBJ1-2	-	-	TRBV12-3/TRBV12-4	CASSLQGPYGYTF	TGTGCCAGCAGTTTACAGGGGCCCTATGGCTACACCTTC
TRBJ1-4	-	-	TRBV19	CASNRREREKLFF	TGTGCCAGTAATCGGAGGGAGCGGGAAAAACTGTTTTTT
TRBJ1-2	-	once	TRBV10-3	CAIRPDSYGYTF	TGTGCCATCAGACCCGACAGTTATGGCTACACCTTC
TRBJ2-3	TRBD2	-	TRBV19	CASSMTSGGLGTDTQYF	TGTGCCAGTAGTATGACTAGCGGGGGCCTTGGCACAGATACGCAGTATTTT
TRBJ1-2	-	once	TRBV28	CASSLEGYGYTF	TGTGCCAGCAGTTTGGAGGGGTATGGCTACACCTTC
TRBJ1-3	-	-	TRBV5-1	CARGQRYPDFSGNTIYF	TGCGCCAGAGGACAGCGTTACCCCGACTTCTCTGGAAACACCATATATTTT
TRBJ2-1	-	-	TRBV23-1	CASCQFDTAGRGDSYNEQFF	TGCGCCAGCTGTCAGTTCGACACAGCGGGGAGGGGGGACTCCTACAATGAGCAGTTCTTC
TRBJ1-1	-	-	TRBV6-1	CASSEARGGNTEAFF	TGTGCCAGCAGTGAAGCGCGGGGGGGGAACACTGAAGCTTTCTTT
TRBJ2-1	TRBD2	-	TRBV9	CASSGLAGSRYNEQFF	TGTGCCAGCAGCGGTCTAGCGGGTTCGAGGTACAATGAGCAGTTCTTC
TRBJ2-7	-	-	TRBV2	CASSWSYEQYF	TGTGCCAGCAGTTGGAGCTACGAGCAGTACTTC
TRBJ2-3	TRBD2	-	TRBV2	CAPERELIDTQYF	TGTGCCCCGGAGCGGGAACTTATAGATACGCAGTATTTT
TRBJ2-1	TRBD2	-	TRBV2	CASSVGGYNEQFF	TGTGCCAGCAGTGTGGGGGGGTATAATGAGCAGTTCTTC